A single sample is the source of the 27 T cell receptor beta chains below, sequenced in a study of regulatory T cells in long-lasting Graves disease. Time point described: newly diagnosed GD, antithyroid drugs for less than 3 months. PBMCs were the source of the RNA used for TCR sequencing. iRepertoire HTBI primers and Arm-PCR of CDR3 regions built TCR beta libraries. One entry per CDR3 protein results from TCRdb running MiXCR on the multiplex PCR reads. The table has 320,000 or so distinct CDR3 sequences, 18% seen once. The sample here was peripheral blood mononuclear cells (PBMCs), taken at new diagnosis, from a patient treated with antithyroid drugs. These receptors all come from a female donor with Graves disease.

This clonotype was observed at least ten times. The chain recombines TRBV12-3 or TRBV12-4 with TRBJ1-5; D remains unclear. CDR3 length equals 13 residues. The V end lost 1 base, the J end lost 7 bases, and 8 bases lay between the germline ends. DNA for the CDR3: TGTGCCAGCAGTTTAGGAGTTGTGCAGCCCCAGCATTTT. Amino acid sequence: CASSLGVVQPQHF.

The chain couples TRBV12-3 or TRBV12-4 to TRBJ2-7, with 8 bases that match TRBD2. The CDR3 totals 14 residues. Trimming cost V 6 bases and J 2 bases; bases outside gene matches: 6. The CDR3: CASSRAGGAYEQYF. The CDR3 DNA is TGTGCCAGCAGCCGGGCGGGAGGTGCCTACGAGCAGTACTTC.

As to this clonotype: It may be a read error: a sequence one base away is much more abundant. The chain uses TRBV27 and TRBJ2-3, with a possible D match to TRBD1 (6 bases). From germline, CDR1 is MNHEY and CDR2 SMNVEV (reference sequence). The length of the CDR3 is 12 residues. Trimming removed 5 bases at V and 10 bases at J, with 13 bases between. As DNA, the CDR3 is TGTGCCAGCAGTGATCTAGGACAGCCGCAGTATTTT. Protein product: CASSDLGQPQYF.

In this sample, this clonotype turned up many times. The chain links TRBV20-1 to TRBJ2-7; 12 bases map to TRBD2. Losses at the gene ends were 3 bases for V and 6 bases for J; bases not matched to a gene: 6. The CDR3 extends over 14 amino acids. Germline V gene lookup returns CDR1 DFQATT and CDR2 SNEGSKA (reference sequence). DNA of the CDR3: TGCAGTGCTAGCCGCGGACTAGCGGGAATCGAGCAGTACTTC. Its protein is CSASRGLAGIEQYF.

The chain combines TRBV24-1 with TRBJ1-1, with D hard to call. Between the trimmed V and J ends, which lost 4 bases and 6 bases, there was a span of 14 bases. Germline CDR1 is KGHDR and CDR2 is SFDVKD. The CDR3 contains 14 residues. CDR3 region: CATSDPSKGSEAFF. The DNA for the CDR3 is TGTGCCACCAGTGACCCGAGCAAGGGATCTGAAGCTTTCTTT.

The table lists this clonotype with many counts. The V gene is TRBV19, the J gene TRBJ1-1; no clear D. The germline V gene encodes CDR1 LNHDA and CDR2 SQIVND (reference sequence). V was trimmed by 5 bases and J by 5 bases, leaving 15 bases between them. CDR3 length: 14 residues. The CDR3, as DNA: TGTGCCAGTAGTCTGGCAATGGGAGAAACTGAAGCTTTCTTT. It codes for CASSLAMGETEAFF. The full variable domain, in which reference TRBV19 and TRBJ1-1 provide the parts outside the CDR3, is DGGITQSPKYLFRKEGQNVTLSCEQNLNHDAMYWYRQDPGQGLRLIYYSQIVNDFQKGDIAEGYSVSREKKESFPLTVTSAQKNPTAFYLCASSLAMGETEAFFGQGTRLTVV.

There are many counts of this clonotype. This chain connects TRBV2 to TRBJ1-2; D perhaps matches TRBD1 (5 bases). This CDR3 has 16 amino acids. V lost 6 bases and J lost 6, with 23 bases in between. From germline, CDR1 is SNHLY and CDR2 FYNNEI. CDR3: CASSPPRDLGDHGYTF. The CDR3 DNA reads TGTGCCAGCAGCCCCCCCAGGGACTTGGGGGACCATGGCTACACCTTC.

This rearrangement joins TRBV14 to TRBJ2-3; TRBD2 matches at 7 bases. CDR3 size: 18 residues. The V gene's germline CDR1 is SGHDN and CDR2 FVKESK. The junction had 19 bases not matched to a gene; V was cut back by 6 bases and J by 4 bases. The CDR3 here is CASSQQFSPGGGPDTQYF. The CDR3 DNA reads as TGTGCCAGCAGTCAACAATTTTCACCGGGAGGTGGCCCAGATACGCAGTATTTT.

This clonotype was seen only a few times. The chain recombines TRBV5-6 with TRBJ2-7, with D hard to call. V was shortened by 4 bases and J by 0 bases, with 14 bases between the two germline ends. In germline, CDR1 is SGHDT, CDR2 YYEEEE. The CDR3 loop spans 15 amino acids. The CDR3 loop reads CASSPVGGGSYEQYF. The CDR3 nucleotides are TGTGCCAGCAGCCCAGTAGGCGGCGGCTCCTACGAGCAGTACTTC.

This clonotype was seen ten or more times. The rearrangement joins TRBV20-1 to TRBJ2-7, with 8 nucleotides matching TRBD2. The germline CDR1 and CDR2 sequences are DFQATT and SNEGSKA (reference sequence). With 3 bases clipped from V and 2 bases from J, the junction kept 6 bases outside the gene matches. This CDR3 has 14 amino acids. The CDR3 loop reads CSARALAGPYEQYF. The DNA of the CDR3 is TGCAGTGCTAGGGCGTTAGCGGGACCCTACGAGCAGTACTTC.

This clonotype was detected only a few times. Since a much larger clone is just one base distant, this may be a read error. CDR3 DNA sequence: TGTGCCAGCACCAACGGGGGGGCGAGTGAAAAACTGGTTTTT. It translates to CASTNGGASEKLVF. The chain recombines TRBV6-2 or TRBV6-3 with TRBJ1-4; a weak D match, TRBD1 (6 bases). In germline, CDR1 is MNHEY, CDR2 SVGEGT. The CDR3 is made up of 14 amino acids.

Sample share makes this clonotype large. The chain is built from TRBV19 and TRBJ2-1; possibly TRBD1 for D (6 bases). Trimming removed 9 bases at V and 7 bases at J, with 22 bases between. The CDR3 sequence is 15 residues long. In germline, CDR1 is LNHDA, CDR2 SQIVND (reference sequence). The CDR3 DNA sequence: TGTGCCAGCAAAAAGGACAGTGGGCCTTGGAATGAGCAGTTCTTC. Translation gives CASKKDSGPWNEQFF.

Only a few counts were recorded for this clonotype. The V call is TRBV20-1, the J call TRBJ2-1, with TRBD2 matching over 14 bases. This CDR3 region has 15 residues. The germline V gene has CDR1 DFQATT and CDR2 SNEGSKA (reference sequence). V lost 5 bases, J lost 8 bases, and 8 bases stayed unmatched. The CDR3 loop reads CSAYSGTSGSDEQFF. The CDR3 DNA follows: TGCAGTGCTTACTCCGGGACTAGCGGGAGTGATGAGCAGTTCTTC.

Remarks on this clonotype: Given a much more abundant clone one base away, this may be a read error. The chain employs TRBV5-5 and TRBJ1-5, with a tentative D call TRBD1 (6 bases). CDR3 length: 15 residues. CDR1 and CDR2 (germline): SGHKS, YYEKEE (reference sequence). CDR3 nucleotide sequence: TGTGCCAGCAGCCTCAGGGGAGGCAACAATCTGCCCCAGCATTTT. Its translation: CASSLRGGNNLPQHF.

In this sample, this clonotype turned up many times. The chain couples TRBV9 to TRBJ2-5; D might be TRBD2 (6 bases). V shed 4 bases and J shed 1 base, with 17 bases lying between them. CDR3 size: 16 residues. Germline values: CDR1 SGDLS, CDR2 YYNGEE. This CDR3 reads CASSPAGRSSQETQYF. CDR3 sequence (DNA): TGTGCCAGCAGCCCCGCGGGGCGGAGTTCCCAAGAGACCCAGTACTTC.

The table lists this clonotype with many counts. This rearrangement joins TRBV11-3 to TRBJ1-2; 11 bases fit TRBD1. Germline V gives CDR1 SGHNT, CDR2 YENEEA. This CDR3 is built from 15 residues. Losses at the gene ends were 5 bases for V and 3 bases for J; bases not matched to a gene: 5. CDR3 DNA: TGTGCCAGCAGCACCCGGGACAGGGGGGACTATGGCTACACCTTC. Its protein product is CASSTRDRGDYGYTF.

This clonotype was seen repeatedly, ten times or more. CDR3 in amino acids: CASSQDWGDAGELFF. The CDR3 DNA follows: TGTGCCAGCAGCCAAGATTGGGGTGATGCCGGGGAGCTGTTTTTT. J is TRBJ2-2 and V is TRBV11-2; D gene uncertain. Trimming pared 5 bases from V and 6 bases from J, leaving 16 bases between. Per the germline V gene, CDR1 is SGHAT and CDR2 is FQNNGV. This CDR3 contains 15 residues.

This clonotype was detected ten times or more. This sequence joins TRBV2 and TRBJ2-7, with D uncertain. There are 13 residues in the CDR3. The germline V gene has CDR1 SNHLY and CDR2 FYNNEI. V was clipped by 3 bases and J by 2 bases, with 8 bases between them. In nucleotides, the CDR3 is TGTGCCAGCAGTGAGGGCAGCCCCTACGAGCAGTACTTC. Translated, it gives CASSEGSPYEQYF.

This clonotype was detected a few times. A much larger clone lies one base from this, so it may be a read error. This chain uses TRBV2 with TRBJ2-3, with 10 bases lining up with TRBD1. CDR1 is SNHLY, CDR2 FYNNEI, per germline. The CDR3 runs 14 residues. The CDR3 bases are TGTGCCAGCCACCGGGACAGGGGTACAGATTCGCAGTATTTT. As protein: CASHRDRGTDSQYF.

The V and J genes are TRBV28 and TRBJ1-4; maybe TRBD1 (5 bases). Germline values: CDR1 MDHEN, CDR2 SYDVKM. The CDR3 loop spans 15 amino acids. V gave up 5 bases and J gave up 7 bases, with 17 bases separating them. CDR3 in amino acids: CASSPHEPGTEKLFF. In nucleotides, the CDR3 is TGTGCCAGCAGTCCCCACGAGCCGGGGACTGAAAAACTGTTTTTT.

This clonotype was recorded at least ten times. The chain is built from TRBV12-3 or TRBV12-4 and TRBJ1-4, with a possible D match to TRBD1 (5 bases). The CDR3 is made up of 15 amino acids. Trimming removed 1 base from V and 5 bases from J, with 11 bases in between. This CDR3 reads CASSLDGQLNEKLFF. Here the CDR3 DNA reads TGTGCCAGCAGTTTAGACGGACAACTAAATGAAAAACTGTTTTTT.

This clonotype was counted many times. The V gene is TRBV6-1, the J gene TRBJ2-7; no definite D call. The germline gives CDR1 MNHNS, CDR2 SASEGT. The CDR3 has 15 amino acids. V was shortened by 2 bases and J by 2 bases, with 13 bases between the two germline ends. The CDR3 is CASSENPLSAYEQYF. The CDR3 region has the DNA TGTGCCAGCAGTGAAAACCCCCTTTCGGCCTACGAGCAGTACTTC.

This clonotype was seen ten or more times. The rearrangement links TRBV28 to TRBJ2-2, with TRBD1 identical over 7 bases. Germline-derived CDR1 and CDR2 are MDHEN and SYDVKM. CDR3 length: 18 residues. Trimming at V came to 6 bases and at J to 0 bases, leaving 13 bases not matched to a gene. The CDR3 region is CASSPEPTDRSNTGELFF. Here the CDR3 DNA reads TGTGCCAGCAGCCCTGAACCGACGGACAGGTCGAACACCGGGGAGCTGTTTTTT. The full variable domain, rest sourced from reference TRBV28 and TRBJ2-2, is DVKVTQSSRYLVKRTGEKVFLECVQDMDHENMFWYRQDPGLGLRLIYFSYDVKMKEKGDIPEGYSVSREKKERFSLILESASTNQTSMYLCASSPEPTDRSNTGELFFGEGSRLTVL.

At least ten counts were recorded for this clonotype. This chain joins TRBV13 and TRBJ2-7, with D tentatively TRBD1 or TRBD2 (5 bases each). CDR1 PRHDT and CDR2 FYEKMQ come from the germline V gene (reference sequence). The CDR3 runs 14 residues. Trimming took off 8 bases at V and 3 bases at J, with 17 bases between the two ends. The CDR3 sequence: CASQLSGTVYEQYF. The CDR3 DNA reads TGTGCCAGCCAACTCTCCGGGACCGTCTACGAGCAGTACTTC.

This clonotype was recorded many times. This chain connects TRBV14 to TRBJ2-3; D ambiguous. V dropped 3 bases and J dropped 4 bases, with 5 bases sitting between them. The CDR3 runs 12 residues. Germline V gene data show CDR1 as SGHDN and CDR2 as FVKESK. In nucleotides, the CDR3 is TGTGCCAGCAGCCATTCGCCAGATACGCAGTATTTT. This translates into CASSHSPDTQYF.

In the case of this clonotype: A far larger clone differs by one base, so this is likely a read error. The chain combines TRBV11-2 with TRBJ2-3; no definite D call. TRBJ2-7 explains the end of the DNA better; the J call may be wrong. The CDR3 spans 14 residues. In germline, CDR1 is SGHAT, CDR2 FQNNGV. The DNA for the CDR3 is TGTGCCAGCAGCTTAGATGCCTCGAGTTTCGAGCAGTACTTC. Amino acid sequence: CASSLDASSFEQYF.

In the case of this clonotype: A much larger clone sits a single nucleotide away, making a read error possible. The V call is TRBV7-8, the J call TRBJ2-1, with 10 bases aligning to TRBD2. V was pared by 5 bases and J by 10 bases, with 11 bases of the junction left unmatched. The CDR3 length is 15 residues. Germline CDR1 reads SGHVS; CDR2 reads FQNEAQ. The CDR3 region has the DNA TGTGCCAGCAGCCCCTGGCTAGCGGGAGCGTACGAGCAGTTCTTC. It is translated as CASSPWLAGAYEQFF.